This entry concerns a single TCR beta chain. Trimming removed 0 bases from V and 7 bases from J, with 10 bases in between. The CDR3 runs 15 residues. CDR1 is LGHDT and CDR2 is YNNKEL in the germline V gene (reference sequence). Authors' methods: Scientists estimated how many nucleated cells there were by amplifying reference gene primers. Sequencing was performed with immunoSEQ multiplex PCR; in TCRdb, only in-frame clones are kept and a portion is missing. The V and J calls and clone size come from that table; D and trimming were worked out from the DNA. The repertoire includes about 280,000 clones, roughly 88% of them detected once, and 2.5% to 3% sits in the top ten. The data originate from a study of blood T cell repertoires in COVID-19. Study-level background: T cells, B-cell-depleted T cells, or PBMCs provided the cDNA or gDNA that served as material.

The J gene is TRBJ1-6, the V gene TRBV3-1 (or the pseudogene TRBV3-2); D possibly corresponds to TRBD1 (6 bases). The origin of this receptor is a woman aged 25 to 39 with active or convalescent COVID-19. Sequenced material: peripheral blood. The CDR3 is CASSQEGTPNSPLHF. CDR3 nucleotide sequence: TGTGCCAGCAGCCAAGAAGGGACACCCAATTCACCCCTCCACTTT.